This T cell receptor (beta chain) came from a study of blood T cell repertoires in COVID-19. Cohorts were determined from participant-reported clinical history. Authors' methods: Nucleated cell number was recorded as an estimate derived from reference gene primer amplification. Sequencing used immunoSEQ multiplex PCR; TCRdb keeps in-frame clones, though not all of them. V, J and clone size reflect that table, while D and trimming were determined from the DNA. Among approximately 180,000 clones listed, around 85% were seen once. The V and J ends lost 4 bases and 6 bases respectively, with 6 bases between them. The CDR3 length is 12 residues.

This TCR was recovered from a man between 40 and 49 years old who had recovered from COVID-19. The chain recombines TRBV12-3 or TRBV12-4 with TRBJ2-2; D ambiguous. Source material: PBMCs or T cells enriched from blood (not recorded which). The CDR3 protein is CASSYESGELFF. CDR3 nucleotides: TGTGCCAGCAGTTATGAGTCCGGGGAGCTGTTTTTT.